These T cell receptor beta chains were read from a single sample in a study of T-cell memory formation after mild COVID-19. In TCRdb, the 5' RACE reads were re-called with MiXCR into one record per CDR3 protein. The sample lists 450,000 to 650,000 distinct CDR3 sequences, roughly 20% occurring once. The sequenced sample was PBMCs or a T cell subset sorted from them (not recorded which). The receptors originated from an adult woman who had mild COVID-19 (a few samples of this study predate the infection). Cell type and time point are not known. Each CDR3 is given with its conserved first and last residue. A D gene is named only where the DNA matches it firmly. For some rows the clone size is stated as once, few or many, or as a class when expanded; others skip it.

size	D	V	J	CDR3	DNA
few	.	TRBV4-1	TRBJ1-2	CASSQAPQGNYGYTF	TGCGCCAGCAGCCAAGCCCCTCAGGGCAACTATGGCTACACCTTC
.	.	TRBV5-8	TRBJ2-1	CASSFGAIGGEQFF	TGTGCCAGCAGCTTCGGGGCGATAGGAGGGGAGCAGTTCTTC
few	.	TRBV9	TRBJ2-5	CASSVLSFGETQYF	TGTGCCAGCAGCGTATTAAGTTTCGGAGAGACCCAGTACTTC
few	TRBD2	TRBV24-1	TRBJ2-5	CATSPGRFGYQETQYF	TGTGCCACCAGCCCCGGGAGGTTCGGGTACCAAGAGACCCAGTACTTC
.	TRBD2	TRBV7-2	TRBJ2-7	CASRKAGGPGEQYF	TGTGCCAGCAGGAAAGCGGGAGGGCCGGGCGAGCAGTACTTC
few	.	TRBV6-5	TRBJ1-5	CASSYSTGSNQPQHF	TGTGCCAGCAGTTACTCGACGGGAAGCAATCAGCCCCAGCATTTT
many	.	TRBV5-1	TRBJ2-3	CASSFEGAADTQYF	TGCGCCAGCAGCTTTGAGGGTGCGGCAGATACGCAGTATTTT
.	.	TRBV12-3/TRBV12-4	TRBJ2-3	CASRLYPTFNLDTDTQYF	TGTGCCAGCAGGTTATATCCGACCTTCAATCTCGACACAGATACGCAGTATTTT
few	.	TRBV12-3/TRBV12-4	TRBJ1-5	CASSLRGGPQHF	TGTGCCAGCAGTTTACGGGGGGGGCCCCAGCATTTT
few	.	TRBV7-9	TRBJ1-6	CASSSGPLPLHF	TGTGCCAGCAGCTCCGGACCCCTACCCCTCCACTTT
.	.	TRBV7-6	TRBJ2-7	CASSLGTGPSQYF	TGTGCCAGCAGCTTAGGAACAGGGCCTTCGCAGTACTTC
few	TRBD2	TRBV7-2	TRBJ2-3	CASSRQMGGATDTQYF	TGTGCCAGCAGCCGCCAGATGGGAGGGGCCACAGATACGCAGTATTTT
few	.	TRBV4-1	TRBJ2-3	CASSPRPVGTDTQYF	TGCGCCAGCAGCCCACGGCCAGTAGGAACAGATACGCAGTATTTT
once	.	TRBV7-9	TRBJ2-5	CASRSSRARETQYF	TGTGCCAGCAGATCCTCAAGGGCGCGGGAGACCCAGTACTTC
.	.	TRBV7-9	TRBJ2-7	CASSLLAQEQYF	TGTGCCAGCAGCTTACTAGCGCAGGAGCAGTACTTC
few	.	TRBV7-6	TRBJ2-1	CASSLVGARGQDEQFF	TGTGCCAGCAGCTTAGTGGGGGCAAGAGGTCAAGATGAGCAGTTCTTC
.	.	TRBV3-1	TRBJ2-1	CASSQEGDPSEQFF	TGTGCCAGCAGCCAAGAAGGGGACCCCTCGGAGCAGTTCTTC
.	TRBD1	TRBV12-3/TRBV12-4	TRBJ1-4	CASSPGGGQSTNEKLFF	TGTGCCAGCAGTCCAGGGGGGGGGCAGTCGACTAATGAAAAACTGTTTTTT
.	.	TRBV5-1	TRBJ1-1	CASSLGQPGNTEAFF	TGCGCCAGCAGCTTGGGGCAGCCAGGGAACACTGAAGCTTTCTTT
few	.	TRBV12-3/TRBV12-4	TRBJ2-1	CASSWSGNEQFF	TGTGCCAGCAGTTGGAGTGGCAATGAGCAGTTCTTC
.	.	TRBV21-1	TRBJ1-5	CASSKARGPDRGHNQPQHF	TGTGCCAGCAGCAAAGCCCGGGGCCCGGACAGGGGTCACAATCAGCCCCAGCATTTT
.	TRBD1	TRBV24-1	TRBJ1-1	CATSDWERGQGYTEAFF	TGTGCCACCAGTGATTGGGAAAGGGGACAGGGGTACACTGAAGCTTTCTTT
.	.	TRBV5-1	TRBJ2-7	CSSSLEGPYEQYF	TGCTCCAGCAGCTTGGAGGGCCCGTACGAGCAGTACTTC
few	TRBD2	TRBV15	TRBJ2-1	CATSASGRSYNEQFF	TGTGCCACCAGCGCTAGCGGGAGAAGTTACAATGAGCAGTTCTTC
.	TRBD1	TRBV10-3	TRBJ1-5	CAIRSGTGDQPQHF	TGTGCCATCAGAAGTGGGACAGGGGACCAGCCCCAGCATTTT
many	TRBD2	TRBV7-9	TRBJ2-3	CASSSPGRGTDTQYF	TGTGCCAGCAGTTCCCCAGGGAGGGGCACAGATACGCAGTATTTT
few	.	TRBV30	TRBJ2-1	CAWSPVGTSGSEQFF	TGTGCCTGGAGCCCCGTGGGGACCTCCGGGAGTGAGCAGTTCTTC
.	.	TRBV7-2	TRBJ1-2	CASSLGRWRGYGYTF	TGTGCCAGCAGCTTAGGCAGGTGGAGGGGCTATGGCTACACCTTC
.	.	TRBV30	TRBJ2-7	CAWGRGNLGTEQYF	TGTGCCTGGGGCAGAGGCAATCTGGGGACCGAGCAGTACTTC
.	.	TRBV21-1	TRBJ2-2	CASSKALLRECYSGTGELFF	TGTGCCAGCAGCAAAGCGCTTTTGCGGGAATGTTATTCGGGCACCGGGGAGCTGTTTTTT
.	.	TRBV29-1	TRBJ1-1	CSVDSERANTEAFF	TGCAGCGTTGACTCCGAACGGGCGAACACTGAAGCTTTCTTT
few	.	TRBV4-2	TRBJ2-2	CASSQEGATGELFF	TGTGCCAGCAGCCAAGAGGGGGCCACCGGGGAGCTGTTTTTT
.	.	TRBV6-1	TRBJ2-2	CASSRDKGELFF	TGTGCCAGCAGTAGGGATAAGGGGGAGCTGTTTTTT
many	.	TRBV7-6	TRBJ2-1	CASSPRVGGSYNEQFF	TGTGCCAGCAGCCCCCGTGTTGGCGGTTCCTACAATGAGCAGTTCTTC
few	TRBD2	TRBV5-1	TRBJ2-1	CASVLAGDNEQFF	TGCGCCAGCGTACTAGCGGGGGACAATGAGCAGTTCTTC
.	.	TRBV7-7	TRBJ2-7	CASSPPGGGEQYF	TGTGCCAGCAGCCCGCCAGGGGGGGGCGAGCAGTACTTC
few	.	TRBV5-1	TRBJ1-2	CASSLEGVLTNYGYTF	TGCGCCAGCAGCTTGGAGGGGGTCCTTACTAACTATGGCTACACCTTC